The source of this T cell receptor (beta chain) is a study of cytomegalovirus exposure and HLA in healthy donors (dated by TCRdb to the late 2010s). About the investigation overall: In an earlier analysis of 587 of the donors, approximately 260 Gb of sequence data and 90 million to 120 million unique TCR beta sequences from about 179 million T cells were reported. Approximately 330 gigabases of sequencing data and 70 million to 95 million unique TCR sequences made up an early release that covered some 640 HLA-typed donors. The genetic ancestry cluster associated with self-reported Caucasian donors included 80% to 90% of the approximately 430 genotyped donors. The aim of the study was to test whether cataloging public T cell receptors could identify signatures of past pathogen exposure. Using immunosequencing, the study profiled T cell repertoires from 640 or so subjects and related those repertoires to cytomegalovirus serostatus. Along with the 666-subject first cohort, a separate validation cohort of over 90 different subjects was used. To predict cytomegalovirus infection status, the study brought together high-throughput TCR immunosequencing, statistical association of individual TCRs with disease status, and machine learning. To study patterns of TCR occurrence, a later analysis re-analyzed previously published TCR beta repertoires from around 670 donors and added high-resolution HLA genotyping. Rather than drawing on any new phenotypic data, the later analysis identified candidate immune exposures from TCR beta sequences and the way those sequences occurred across donors. An earlier analysis of 587 of the donors used high-throughput TCR beta sequencing to judge whether each TCR beta V gene segment behaved as functional or pseudogenic. Donor age, sex, ethnicity and CMV serostatus were collected together with the repertoire data. A later genetic analysis took genome-wide SNP genotypes for 398 of the 666 donors and used that subset as a discovery cohort. All discovery cohort repertoires had been generated using a single sequencing platform. HLA typing included class I and class II loci at four-digit resolution. The number of donors typed differed by locus, with roughly 620-630 for A, B, C, DRB1 and DQB1, around 500 for DQA1, 600 to 610 for DPA1, and approximately 470 for DPB1. Because of strong linkage in the cohort, five DR-DQ haplotypes were treated as single units for association and clustering. On average, about 240,000 unique TCR beta nucleotide sequences were sequenced per donor among a few hundred genotyped donors of the cohort, with 15% to 20% of those sequences being non-productive.

To note about this clone: Its antigen has not been determined. No qualities accompany the bases; no much larger clone lies one base away.

Counted from cysteine to phenylalanine, this CDR3 has 14 amino acids. CDR3 DNA is the only sequence kept; it has 42 bases, read in frame from the first base. The germline V gene provides CDR1 SGHRS and CDR2 YFSETQ. At the junction V is shortened by 0 bases and J by 11 bases, with 17 bases in between. Library preparation employed the immunoSEQ multiplex PCR assay. The multiplex PCR relied on a mix of 60 forward primers for TCR Vbeta segments and 13 reverse primers for TCR Jbeta segments. The CDR3 region of rearranged TCR beta genes was amplified from genomic DNA with a multiplex PCR assay. Amplified TCR beta libraries were sequenced as 87-base-pair reads on the Illumina HiSeq System. From the authors' description of their analysis: Across the 700 or so repertoires, a later analysis counted 78 million or so unique TCR beta chains, 9.5 million to 13 million of which were shared by at least two donors. To remove PCR and sequencing errors, raw reads were error-corrected and collapsed into unique sequences using a nearest-neighbor algorithm that merged closely related sequences. CDR3 sequences were aligned to IMGT reference sequences to assign V, D and J gene segments. For a sequence to be retained, a match of at least six nucleotides was required to both a V gene segment and a J gene segment. A rearrangement counted as productive if the CDR3 had no stop codons and remained in frame with V and J, and every other rearrangement counted as non-productive. CDR3 was defined according to IMGT convention as the region running from the second conserved V-encoded cysteine to the conserved J-encoded phenylalanine. The earlier analysis of a few hundred of the donors excluded sequences that lacked an unambiguous match to a single V gene segment. In an earlier analysis of roughly 500 of the donors, V segments were called functional above 56.7% productive rearrangements and were called segregating when the between-donor standard deviation exceeded 5%. A statistical classification framework was built for diagnosing cytomegalovirus status from the catalog of TCR beta chain sequences. In a later analysis, V and J genes were assigned by comparing TCR nucleotide sequences against IMGT/GENE-DB human TR gene sequences. A later analysis assigned CDR3 sequences and most-parsimonious VDJ recombination scenarios with the TCRdist pipeline. A later analysis defined each TCR beta chain by its CDR3 amino acid sequence plus V-gene family, and excluded reads lacking a unique V-gene family. As a way to deal with suspected cross-contamination and a sequencing artifact, a later analysis dropped under 600 nucleotide sequences that were highly shared and had low generation probability. In a later analysis, a clonal expansion index was calculated for each public chain from normalized within-repertoire ranks of inferred template counts. A later analysis computed generation probabilities with a VDJ recombination model fitted to out-of-frame rearrangements, and checked the results against IGoR. Hypergeometric tests were used in a later analysis to score TCR-TCR, TCR-HLA and TCR-CMV co-occurrence, with a repertoire-size bias correction applied to the TCR pairs. False discovery rates were estimated in a later analysis by permuting HLA or CMV assignments 20 times. In a later analysis, co-occurring TCRs were grouped using DBSCAN, and TCRdist sequence similarity was added for clustering within HLA-allele-positive subsets. For co-occurrence clustering, repertoires with fewer than 30,000 or more than 120,000 public chains were excluded, along with roughly five repertoires with anomalous nucleotide sharing. TCRdb stores this immuneACCESS table with in-frame sequences only. Part of the clones is absent; in the studies checked, under half of the shortfall reflects unresolved V genes, and no reason is known for the rest. That table furnishes V, J and clone size, whereas the DNA furnished D and trimming. The sample includes about 140,000 clones, with roughly 89% observed a single time. The ten largest clones capture around 5.5% of the sample.

The paper's findings and limits, for the study overall: A cluster of highly shared sequence variants was judged likely to be a technical artifact of the sequencing pipeline. Compared with equally common non-associated chains, HLA-associated TCR beta chains in a later analysis were more clonally expanded and had lower generation probabilities. Roughly uniform sequencing depth across donors was assumed in presence/absence analyses, although this assumption may not hold. Compared with the 666-donor mean, donors in an Asian-associated ancestry cluster had fewer N-insertions in productive TCRs, according to a later genetic analysis. Linkage disequilibrium might explain the correlated functional status among segregating V segments, but an unknown experimental factor could not be ruled out. Because HLA typing was unavailable for some donors at each locus, only the typed subset was used in association tests. CMV serostatus was the only immune exposure information available for the cohort. Broadly in line with IMGT annotations, most TCR beta V segments showed up in productive rearrangements about 87% or about 30% of the time in an earlier analysis of several hundred of the donors. A later analysis found that most CMV-associated TCR beta chains appeared HLA-restricted, with HLA associations seemingly driven largely by CMV exposure. According to a later analysis, TCR association rates differed among HLA loci, with DRB1 alleles showing the most associated TCRs and HLA-C alleles showing the fewest. Strong co-occurrence of HLA alleles, especially DR and DQ, made assigning TCR associations to individual alleles difficult. A total of 150 to 200 TCR beta chains were listed by the study as associated with cytomegalovirus. V-gene and J-gene trimming of TCR beta chains was associated with a missense DCLRE1C variant in a later genetic analysis, and the association was replicated in an independent cohort. The classifier was reported to diagnose cytomegalovirus status with high specificity and sensitivity in both the original cohort and the validation cohort. The earlier analysis of nearly 600 of the donors excluded seventeen rarely observed V segments, including chromosome 9 orphons, because counts were too low. In a later analysis, around 17,000 TCR beta sequences were associated with specific HLA alleles at a false discovery rate of 0.05. In a later analysis, several top co-occurrence clusters were reported to appear linked to parvovirus B19, influenza, CMV and Epstein-Barr virus. Most TCR sequences were observed very rarely across donors, whereas some public TCRs were present in many individuals. According to the authors, the approach could potentially be generalized to other disease states and immunological phenotypes. In vitro tests confirmed that a few of the cytomegalovirus-associated TCR beta chains recognize cytomegalovirus antigens. The cohort was sequenced for TCR beta chains only, and without alpha or paired-chain data the features that could be detected were limited. Some IMGT-functional V segments, including TRBV6-2 and TRBV6-3, could not be told apart with the 87-base-pair reads, so those segments were excluded. A further reported finding was that TCR beta sequences accurately predicted the HLA-A and HLA-B alleles for most subjects in the first cohort.

The cohort consisted of some 670 healthy bone marrow donors. All cohort members were sampled while nominally healthy, although unrecorded immune exposures were likely present. The donor was CMV seronegative and was included in the group of 352 seronegative cohort members. A peripheral blood sample was collected from each donor, and TCR beta sequencing was performed on peripheral blood mononuclear cells. Genomic DNA was extracted from the blood cell samples with the Qiagen DNeasy Blood Extraction Kit. Sample: PBMCs. The sequence is built from TRBV5-1 and TRBJ2-5; D gene: possibly TRBD2, on 6 matching bases. This clonotype was sampled from a woman under 40 in good health and CMV-seronegative. Here the CDR3 is given as CASSLDWGSGEQYF. The bases read TGCGCCAGCAGCTTGGATTGGGGTTCGGGGGAGCAGTACTTC.